This T cell receptor (beta chain) is drawn from a study of vaccination effects on CD4 cells after COVID-19. About the research overall: Antigen-specific CD4+ T cells expanded by the ViraFEST assay with viral peptide pools were then sequenced. After vaccination, samples were taken early and late from a few convalescent patients. Supplemented with 8.5 to 10 IU/ml IL-2 and 10 ug/ml peptides, 2 million to 2.5 million PBMC per well were kept in culture.

Culture lasted over 9 days before CD4+ T cell isolation. PCR confirmed that the person was infected with SARS-CoV-2 between March and December 2020. Participants received two doses of either the BNT162b2 or mRNA-1273 vaccine. Only in-frame clones appear in the TCRdb table, and some are missing; sequencing was by immunoSEQ multiplex PCR. The sample records some 46,000 clones, around 80% being singletons. This clone was seen just once. Its antigen remains unidentified. Trimming pared 4 bases from V and 8 bases from J, leaving 15 bases between. The CDR3 contains 14 residues. CDR1 and CDR2 (germline): KGHSH, LQKENI.

Sequenced material: CD4+ T cells from PBMCs cultured without peptide, taken after COVID-19 vaccination. The V gene is TRBV18, the J gene TRBJ2-1; unclear D gene. This clonotype was obtained from a human donor who had a prior SARS-CoV-2 infection. In DNA form, the CDR3 reads TGTGCCAGCTCACGCCGTCGAGCCGCAGATGAGCAGTTCTTC. Protein sequence: CASSRRRAADEQFF.